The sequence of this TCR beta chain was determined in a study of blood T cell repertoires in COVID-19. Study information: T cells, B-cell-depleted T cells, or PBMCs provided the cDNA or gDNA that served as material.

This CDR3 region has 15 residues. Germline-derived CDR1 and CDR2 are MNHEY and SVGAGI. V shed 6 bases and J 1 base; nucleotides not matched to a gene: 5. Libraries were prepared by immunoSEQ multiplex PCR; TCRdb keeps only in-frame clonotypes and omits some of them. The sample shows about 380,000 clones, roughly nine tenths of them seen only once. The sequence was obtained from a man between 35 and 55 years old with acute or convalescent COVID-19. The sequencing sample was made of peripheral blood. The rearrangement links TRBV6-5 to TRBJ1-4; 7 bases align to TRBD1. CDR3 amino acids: CASRQGIGTNEKLFF. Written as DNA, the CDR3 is TGTGCCAGCAGACAGGGGATAGGAACTAATGAAAAACTGTTTTTT.